These 26 T cell receptor beta chains were sequenced from one sample in a study of blood T cells in healthy people across ages. Alongside a J-beta primer mix, a sample-barcoded 5' primer served in a second PCR lasting roughly 6 to 11 cycles. TCRdb reprocessed the 5' RACE reads with MiXCR, giving one entry per CDR3 protein. This table has 750,000 to 950,000 distinct CDR3 sequences, 25% to 35% appearing once. This sample also belongs to another study, concerning T cells of mothers and their children.

The sample taken for sequencing was blood. Receptors were obtained from a woman aged 40 to 50 in good health.

J is TRBJ2-1 and V is TRBV7-9; 9 bases are shared with TRBD2. The junction had 10 bases not matched to a gene; V was cut back by 1 base and J by 3 bases. The CDR3 spans 18 residues. Germline CDR1 reads SEHNR; CDR2 reads FQNEAQ (reference sequence). The CDR3 sequence is CASSLGVYGGGDYNEQFF. CDR3 DNA: TGTGCCAGCAGCTTAGGGGTGTACGGCGGGGGGGACTACAATGAGCAGTTCTTC.

This clonotype was counted ten times or more. CDR3 DNA: TGTGCCAGCAGCCAAGGGACTAGCGGGTACCAAGAGACCCAGTACTTC. Its protein is CASSQGTSGYQETQYF. J is TRBJ2-5 and V is TRBV7-9, with 12 bases matching TRBD2. CDR1 is SEHNR, CDR2 FQNEAQ, per germline (reference sequence). J gave up 0 bases and V 5 bases, and 4 bases lay outside the gene matches. The CDR3 sequence is 16 residues long.

This clonotype was seen a few times. For the CDR3, the DNA is TGCAGTGAAGGAAGGGGGGATGAGCAGTACTTC. Translated: CSEGRGDEQYF. The chain uses TRBV20-1 and TRBJ2-4; perhaps D is TRBD1 or TRBD2 (6 bases each). Germline V gene sequence: CDR1 DFQATT, CDR2 SNEGSKA (reference sequence). Trimming took 7 bases from V and 13 from J, leaving 17 bases between them. The CDR3 contains 11 residues.

This chain uses TRBV6-2 or TRBV6-3 with TRBJ1-5; D is ambiguous. The CDR3 length is 16 residues. Trimming pared 0 bases from V and 6 bases from J, leaving 15 bases between. Germline CDR1 MNHEY, CDR2 SVGEGT. The CDR3 bases are TGTGCCAGCAGTTACTCCTCCTTTCCCCCTCGTCAGCCCCAGCATTTT. It codes for CASSYSSFPPRQPQHF.

There are many counts of this clonotype. One end of the junction fails to match germline, which may point to a read error. The chain has TRBV5-1 and TRBJ1-4; 9 nucleotides match TRBD1. Germline CDR1 and CDR2: SGHRS and YFSETQ. CDR3 size: 14 residues. In DNA, the CDR3 is TGTGCCAGCAGCTCGGGACAGGGAAATGAAAAACTGTTTTTT. It yields the protein CASSSGQGNEKLFF.

This clonotype was seen a handful of times. The chain combines TRBV2 with TRBJ1-2, with 9 bases lining up with TRBD1. This CDR3 has 12 residues. Germline CDR1 reads SNHLY; CDR2 reads FYNNEI. V lost 11 bases to trimming and J lost 3 bases; unmatched junction nucleotides: 4. CDR3 residues: CAGGTGYYGYTF. The CDR3 DNA follows: TGTGCCGGAGGGACAGGGTACTATGGCTACACCTTC.

With respect to this clonotype: The conserved phenylalanine or tryptophan normally closing the CDR3 is absent here, so this likely arose from a read error. It is unclear where the CDR3 begins or ends on the DNA, so no DNA is shown, and the CDR3 is as TCRdb lists it. This chain uses TRBV7-9 with TRBJ2-5; the D call in the table, TRBD1, was not verified against the DNA. Germline V lookup: CDR1 SEHNR, CDR2 FQNEAQ (reference sequence). The length of the CDR3 is 19 amino acids, counting both ends. The CDR3: CASSFGQGDYTFGSGTQYV.

In its sample, this clonotype was seen many times. The rearrangement joins TRBV29-1 to TRBJ1-2; 8 bases map to TRBD1. Germline V gives CDR1 SQVTM, CDR2 ANQGSEA. The CDR3 is 13 amino acids. The trim removed 3 bases at V and 4 bases at J, leaving 4 bases unmatched. The CDR3 coding sequence is TGCAGCGTTGAGCCAGGGGGCGGCTATGGCTACACCTTC. Encoded protein: CSVEPGGGYGYTF.

This clonotype was found many times. The chain links TRBV12-3 or TRBV12-4 to TRBJ2-3, with a weak D call TRBD2 (6 bases). The CDR3 length is 16 residues. V lost 6 bases and J 8 bases, leaving 24 bases between the germline ends. In nucleotides, the CDR3 is TGTGCCAGCAGCTCTGGGGGACTTTCGGCGGCGCGTACGCAGTATTTT. Translation: CASSSGGLSAARTQYF.

This chain connects TRBV12-3 or TRBV12-4 to TRBJ1-5; 9 bases are a match to TRBD1. Trimming cost V 6 bases and J 4 bases; bases outside gene matches: 10. The CDR3 is 16 amino acids. DNA of the CDR3: TGTGCCAGCAGCCATCCGGGACAGGGCGGGAATCAGCCCCAGCATTTT. It yields the protein CASSHPGQGGNQPQHF.

This sequence joins TRBV27 and TRBJ2-3, with 8 positions matching TRBD1. CDR3 length equals 15 residues. The trim removed 5 bases at V and 4 bases at J, leaving 8 bases unmatched. Germline CDR1 and CDR2: MNHEY and SMNVEV (reference sequence). The CDR3 sequence is CASSPRQGTADTQYF. The CDR3 DNA sequence: TGTGCCAGCAGTCCCAGACAGGGGACGGCAGATACGCAGTATTTT.

Notes on this clonotype: This clone may be a read error of a much larger clone one base away. The V and J genes are TRBV20-1 and TRBJ1-2; no clear D. Germline values: CDR1 DFQATT, CDR2 SNEGSKA (reference sequence). There are 14 residues in the CDR3. Written as DNA, the CDR3 is TGCAGTGCTAGAGAGGCCAGAGGAAACTATGGCCACACCTTC. The encoded protein is CSAREARGNYGHTF.

Turning to this clonotype: Possible read error: a much larger clone is one base away. The rearrangement links TRBV12-3 or TRBV12-4 to TRBJ2-3, with 8 bases matching TRBD1. This CDR3 is 14 amino acids long. The CDR3 sequence is CASSPGQGTDAQYF. The CDR3 DNA reads TGTGCCAGCAGTCCCGGACAGGGTACAGATGCGCAGTATTTT.

This clonotype was found a few times. A read error may account for a junction end that differs from germline. CDR3 protein: CSVRTDGCTF. In DNA form, the CDR3 reads TGCAGCGTTAGGACCGATGGCTGCACCTTC. The genes are TRBV29-1 and TRBJ1-2, with unresolved D. CDR3 length: 10 amino acids. Germline assignment: CDR1 SQVTM and CDR2 ANQGSEA.

This clonotype was counted only a few times. This chain joins TRBV28 and TRBJ2-5, with TRBD2 matching over 12 bases. The germline CDR1 and CDR2 sequences are MDHEN and SYDVKM. V lost 2 bases, J lost 2 bases, and 15 bases stayed unmatched. This CDR3 region has 20 residues. As DNA, the CDR3 is TGTGCCAGCAGTTTACAACTAGCGGGGGGCCCCGGGACCACACAAGAGACCCAGTACTTC. It translates to CASSLQLAGGPGTTQETQYF. Combining the CDR3 with reference TRBV28 and TRBJ2-5 gives the whole variable domain DVKVTQSSRYLVKRTGEKVFLECVQDMDHENMFWYRQDPGLGLRLIYFSYDVKMKEKGDIPEGYSVSREKKERFSLILESASTNQTSMYLCASSLQLAGGPGTTQETQYFGPGTRLLVL.

The rearrangement uses TRBV24-1 and TRBJ1-1; D is undetermined. Germline loops: CDR1 KGHDR, CDR2 SFDVKD. The CDR3 is 14 amino acids. V was shortened by 3 bases and J by 1 base, with 8 bases between the two germline ends. CDR3 residues: CATSDGPANTEAFF. The CDR3 DNA sequence: TGTGCCACCAGTGATGGTCCGGCGAACACTGAAGCTTTCTTT.

This clonotype has just a few counts. The genes are TRBV7-2 and TRBJ1-5; the D gene is possibly TRBD1 (6 bases). V gave up 4 bases and J gave up 7 bases, with 17 bases separating them. Germline V gives CDR1 SGHTA, CDR2 FQGNSA. The CDR3 loop spans 15 amino acids. The DNA for the CDR3 is TGTGCCAGCAGCTCGCATCGGGGGGCGGGGCAGCCCCAGCATTTT. This translates into CASSSHRGAGQPQHF.

On this clonotype itself: A junction end diverges from the germline sequence, so it may reflect a read error. The V call is TRBV20-1, the J call TRBJ2-1, with a weak D call TRBD1 (6 bases). This CDR3 contains 16 residues. Per the germline V gene, CDR1 is DFQATT and CDR2 is SNEGSKA (reference sequence). This CDR3 reads CSALPAGASSYNEQVF. The CDR3 nucleotides are TGCAGTGCTCTCCCAGCAGGGGCCAGCTCCTACAATGAGCAGGTCTTC.

The rearrangement links TRBV7-2 to TRBJ2-4, with 7 positions matching TRBD2. The tail of the sequence fits TRBJ2-7 better, so the J call may be wrong. The CDR3 sequence is 15 residues long. Germline V gene sequence: CDR1 SGHTA, CDR2 FQGNSA. The CDR3 nucleotides are TGTGCCAGCAGCTTAAGGGCGGGAGCATCCTACGAGCAGTACTTC. Its translation: CASSLRAGASYEQYF.

As regards this clonotype: The junction shows a germline mismatch at one end, possibly a read error. The V call is TRBV4-1, the J call TRBJ2-2; tentatively, D is TRBD1 (6 bases). The CDR3 sequence is 15 residues long. Germline values: CDR1 MGHRA, CDR2 YSYEKL. In nucleotides, the CDR3 is TGCGCCAGCAGCCCCCAAGACAGGAACGCCGGGGAGCTGTTTTTT. Residues: CASSPQDRNAGELFF.

Concerning this clonotype itself: In this CDR3 the conserved last residue, phenylalanine or tryptophan, is missing, so a read error is likely. The chain is built from TRBV5-1 and TRBJ1-6; no reliable D call. Germline-derived CDR1 and CDR2 are SGHRS and YFSETQ. Trimming left V 0 bases short and J 7 bases short, with 11 bases between. This CDR3 is 15 amino acids long. In nucleotides, the CDR3 is TGCGCCAGCAGCTTGGCCGCGGACCGGAATTCACCCCTCCACTGT. This sequence encodes CASSLAADRNSPLHC.

A remark on this clonotype: The junction and the germline gene differ at one end; a read error may be behind it. The CDR3 DNA is TGTGCCATCAGGAGCGGGGAAGGCACAGATACGCGGTATTTT. Protein: CAIRSGEGTDTRYF. The rearrangement links TRBV10-3 to TRBJ2-3; 7 bases align to TRBD2. The CDR3 covers 14 residues. CDR1 ENHRY and CDR2 SYGVKD come from the germline V gene.

This clonotype was seen many times. This chain links TRBV5-1 with TRBJ2-1, with 9 positions matching TRBD2. This CDR3 is built from 13 residues. Germline V gives CDR1 SGHRS, CDR2 YFSETQ. The J segment lost 6 bases and the V segment lost 5 bases, leaving 3 bases of the junction unmatched. The chain's CDR3 is CASRERGANEQFF. DNA of the CDR3: TGCGCCAGCAGAGAGCGGGGGGCCAATGAGCAGTTCTTC.

V and J are TRBV4-1 and TRBJ1-4, with D perhaps TRBD1 (5 bases). The germline CDR1 and CDR2 sequences are MGHRA and YSYEKL. The CDR3 is made up of 18 amino acids. V was pared by 9 bases and J by 0 bases, with 23 bases between. The CDR3 loop reads CASGMRTWTGATNEKLFF. For the CDR3, the DNA is TGCGCCAGTGGGATGCGTACGTGGACGGGGGCAACTAATGAAAAACTGTTTTTT.

This clonotype was observed at least ten times. The chain links TRBV28 to TRBJ2-1; TRBD1 or TRBD2 may be the D gene (6 bases each). The V gene lost 4 bases and the J gene lost 10 bases, with 14 bases spanning the gap. The CDR3 runs to 13 residues. Germline loops: CDR1 MDHEN, CDR2 SYDVKM. The CDR3 DNA reads as TGTGCCAGCAGTTCCCCGGGGGCCAGGGAGCAGTTCTTC. Protein sequence: CASSSPGAREQFF.

This clonotype was recorded many times. V gene TRBV7-2 combines with J gene TRBJ2-7, with D possibly being TRBD2 (7 bases). Germline CDR1 and CDR2: SGHTA and FQGNSA. The CDR3 is made up of 15 amino acids. Trimming left V 2 bases short and J 1 base short, with 12 bases between. CDR3 sequence (DNA): TGTGCCAGCAGCTTACAAGGGGGGGGATCCTACGAGCAGTACTTC. Its translation: CASSLQGGGSYEQYF.